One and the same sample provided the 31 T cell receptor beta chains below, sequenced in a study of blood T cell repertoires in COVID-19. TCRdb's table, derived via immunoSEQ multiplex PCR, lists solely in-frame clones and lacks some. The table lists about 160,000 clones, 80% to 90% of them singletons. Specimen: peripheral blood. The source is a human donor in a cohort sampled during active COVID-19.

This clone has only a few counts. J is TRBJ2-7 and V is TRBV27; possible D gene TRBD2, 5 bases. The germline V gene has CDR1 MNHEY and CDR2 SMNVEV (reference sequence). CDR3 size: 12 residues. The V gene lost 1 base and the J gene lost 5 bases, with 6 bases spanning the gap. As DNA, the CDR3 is TGTGCCAGCAGTTTATGGGGAGACGAGCAGTACTTC. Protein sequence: CASSLWGDEQYF.

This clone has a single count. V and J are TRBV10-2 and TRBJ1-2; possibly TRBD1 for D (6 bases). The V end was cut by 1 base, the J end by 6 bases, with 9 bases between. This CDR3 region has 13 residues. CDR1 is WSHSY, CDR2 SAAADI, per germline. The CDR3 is CASSELAGDGYTF. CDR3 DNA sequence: TGCGCCAGCAGTGAGTTGGCAGGGGATGGCTACACCTTC.

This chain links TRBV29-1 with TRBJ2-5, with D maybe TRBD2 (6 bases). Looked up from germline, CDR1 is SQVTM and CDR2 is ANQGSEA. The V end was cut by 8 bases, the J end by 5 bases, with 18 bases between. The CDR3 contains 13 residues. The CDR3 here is CSLSSGTWETQYF. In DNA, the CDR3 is TGCAGCCTCTCCTCTGGGACTTGGGAGACCCAGTACTTC.

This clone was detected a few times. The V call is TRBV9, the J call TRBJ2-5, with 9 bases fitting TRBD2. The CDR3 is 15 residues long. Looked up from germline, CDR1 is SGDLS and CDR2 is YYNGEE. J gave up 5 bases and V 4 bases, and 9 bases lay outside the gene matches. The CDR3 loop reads CASSTRSGGRETQYF. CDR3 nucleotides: TGTGCCAGCAGCACACGGAGCGGGGGGCGTGAGACCCAGTACTTC.

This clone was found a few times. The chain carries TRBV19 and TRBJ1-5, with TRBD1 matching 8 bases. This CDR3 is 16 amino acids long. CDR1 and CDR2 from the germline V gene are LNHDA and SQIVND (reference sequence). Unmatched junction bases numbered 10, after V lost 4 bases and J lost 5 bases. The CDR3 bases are TGTGCCAGTAGTAACCCACCTGGACAGGGCTATCAGCCCCAGCATTTT. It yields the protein CASSNPPGQGYQPQHF.

For the CDR3, the DNA is TGTGCCAGCTGTCCAGGTCCGTCCTGGAATTCACCCCTCCACTTT. Its translation: CASCPGPSWNSPLHF. This chain uses TRBV28 with TRBJ1-6, with D uncertain. Deletions cut 8 bases from V and 7 bases from J, with 18 bases between. This CDR3 contains 15 residues. Per the germline V gene, CDR1 is MDHEN and CDR2 is SYDVKM. The variable domain in full, with the rest retrieved from reference TRBV28 and TRBJ1-6, is DVKVTQSSRYLVKRTGEKVFLECVQDMDHENMFWYRQDPGLGLRLIYFSYDVKMKEKGDIPEGYSVSREKKERFSLILESASTNQTSMYLCASCPGPSWNSPLHFGNGTRLTVT.

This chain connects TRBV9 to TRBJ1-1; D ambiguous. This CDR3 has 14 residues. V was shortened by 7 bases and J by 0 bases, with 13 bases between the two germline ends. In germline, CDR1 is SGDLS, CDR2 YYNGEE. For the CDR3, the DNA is TGTGCCAGCGGGCGCAACACTCTGAACACTGAAGCTTTCTTT. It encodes CASGRNTLNTEAFF.

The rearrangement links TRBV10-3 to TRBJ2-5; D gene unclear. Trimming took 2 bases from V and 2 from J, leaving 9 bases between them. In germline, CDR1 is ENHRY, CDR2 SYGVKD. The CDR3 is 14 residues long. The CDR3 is CAISERQVQETQYF. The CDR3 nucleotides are TGTGCCATCAGTGAGCGGCAGGTACAAGAGACCCAGTACTTC.

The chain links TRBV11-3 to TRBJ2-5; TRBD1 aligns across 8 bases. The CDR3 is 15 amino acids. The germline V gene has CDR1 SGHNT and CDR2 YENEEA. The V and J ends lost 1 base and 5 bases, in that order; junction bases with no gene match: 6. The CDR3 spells CASSLGGQGGETQYF. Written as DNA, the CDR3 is TGTGCCAGCAGCTTAGGTGGACAGGGTGGCGAGACCCAGTACTTC.

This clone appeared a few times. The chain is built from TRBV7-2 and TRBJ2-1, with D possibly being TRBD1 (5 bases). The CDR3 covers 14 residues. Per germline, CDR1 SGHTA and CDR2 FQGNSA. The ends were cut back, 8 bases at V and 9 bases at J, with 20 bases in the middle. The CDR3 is CASSKGNRLAEQFF. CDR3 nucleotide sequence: TGTGCCAGCTCAAAGGGGAACCGATTAGCTGAGCAGTTCTTC.

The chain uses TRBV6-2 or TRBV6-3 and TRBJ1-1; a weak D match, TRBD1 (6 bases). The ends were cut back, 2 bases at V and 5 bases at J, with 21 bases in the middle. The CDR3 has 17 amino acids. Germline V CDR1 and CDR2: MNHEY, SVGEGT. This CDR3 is CASSYEAYTGRRTEAFF. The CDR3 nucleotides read TGTGCCAGCAGTTACGAAGCCTATACAGGGAGAAGAACTGAAGCTTTCTTT.

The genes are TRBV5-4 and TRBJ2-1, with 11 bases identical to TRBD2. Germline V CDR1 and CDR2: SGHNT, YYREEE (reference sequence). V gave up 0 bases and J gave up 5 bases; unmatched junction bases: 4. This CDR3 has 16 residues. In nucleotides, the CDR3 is TGTGCCAGCAGCTTGGGGGGGACTAGCGGTAACAATGAGCAGTTCTTC. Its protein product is CASSLGGTSGNNEQFF.

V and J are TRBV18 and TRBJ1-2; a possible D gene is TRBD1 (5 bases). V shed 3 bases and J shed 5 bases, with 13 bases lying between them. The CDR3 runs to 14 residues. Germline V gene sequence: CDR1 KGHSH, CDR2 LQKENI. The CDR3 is CASSPGPRGYGYTF. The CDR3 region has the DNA TGTGCCAGCTCACCCGGGCCCCGGGGGTATGGCTACACCTTC.

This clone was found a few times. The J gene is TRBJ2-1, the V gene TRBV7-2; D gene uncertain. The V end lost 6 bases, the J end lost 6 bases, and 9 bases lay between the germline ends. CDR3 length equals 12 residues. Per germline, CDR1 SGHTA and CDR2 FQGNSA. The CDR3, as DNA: TGTGCCAGCAGTCTGACTCTCAATGAGCAGTTCTTC. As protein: CASSLTLNEQFF.

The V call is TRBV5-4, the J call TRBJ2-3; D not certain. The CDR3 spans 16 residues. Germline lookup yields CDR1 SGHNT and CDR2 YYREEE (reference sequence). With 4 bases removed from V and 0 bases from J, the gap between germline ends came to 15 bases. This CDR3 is CASSRVDSPSTDTQYF. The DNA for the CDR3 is TGTGCCAGCAGCCGCGTGGATAGCCCTAGCACAGATACGCAGTATTTT. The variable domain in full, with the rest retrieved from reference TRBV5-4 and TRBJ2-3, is ETGVTQSPTHLIKTRGQQVTLRCSSQSGHNTVSWYQQALGQGPQFIFQYYREEENGRGNFPPRFSGLQFPNYSSELNVNALELDDSALYLCASSRVDSPSTDTQYFGPGTRLTVL.

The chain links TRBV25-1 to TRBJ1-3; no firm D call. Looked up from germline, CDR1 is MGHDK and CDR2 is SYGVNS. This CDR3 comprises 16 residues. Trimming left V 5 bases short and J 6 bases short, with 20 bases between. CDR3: CASSKTSAGKANTIYF. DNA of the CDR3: TGTGCCAGCAGTAAAACTTCAGCGGGGAAGGCAAACACCATATATTTT. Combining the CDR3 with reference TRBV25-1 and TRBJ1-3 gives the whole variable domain EADIYQTPRYLVIGTGKKITLECSQTMGHDKMYWYQQDPGMELHLIHYSYGVNSTEKGDLSSESTVSRIRTEHFPLTLESARPSHTSQYLCASSKTSAGKANTIYFGEGSWLTVV.

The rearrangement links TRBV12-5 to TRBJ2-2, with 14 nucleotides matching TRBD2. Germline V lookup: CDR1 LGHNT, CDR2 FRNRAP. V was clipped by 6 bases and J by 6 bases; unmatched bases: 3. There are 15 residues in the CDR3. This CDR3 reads CASGGTSGRAGELFF. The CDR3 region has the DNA TGTGCTAGTGGCGGGACTAGCGGGAGAGCCGGGGAGCTGTTTTTT.

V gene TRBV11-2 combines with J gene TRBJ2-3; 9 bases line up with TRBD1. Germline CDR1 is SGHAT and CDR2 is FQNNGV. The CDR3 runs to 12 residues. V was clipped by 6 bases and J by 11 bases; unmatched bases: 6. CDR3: CASREGTGLQYF. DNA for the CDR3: TGTGCCAGCAGAGAAGGGACAGGGCTGCAGTATTTT.

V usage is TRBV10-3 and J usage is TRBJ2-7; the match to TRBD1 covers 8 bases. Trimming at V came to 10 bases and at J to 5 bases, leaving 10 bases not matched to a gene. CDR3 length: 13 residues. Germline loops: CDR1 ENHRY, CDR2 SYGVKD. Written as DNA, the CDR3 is TGTGCCACGAACAGGGGGGATGTCGACGAGCAGTACTTC. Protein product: CATNRGDVDEQYF.

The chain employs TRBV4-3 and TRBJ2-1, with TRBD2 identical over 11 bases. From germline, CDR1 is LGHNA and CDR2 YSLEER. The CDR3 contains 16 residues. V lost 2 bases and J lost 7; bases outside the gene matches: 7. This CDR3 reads CASSQYLAGGANEQFF. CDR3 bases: TGCGCCAGCAGCCAATACCTAGCGGGGGGCGCGAATGAGCAGTTCTTC.

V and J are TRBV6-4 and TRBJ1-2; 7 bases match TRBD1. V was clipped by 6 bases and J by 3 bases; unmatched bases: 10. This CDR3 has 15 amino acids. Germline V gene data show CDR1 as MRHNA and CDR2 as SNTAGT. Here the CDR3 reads CASRIRTGSDYGYTF. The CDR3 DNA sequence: TGTGCCAGCAGGATAAGGACAGGAAGTGACTATGGCTACACCTTC.

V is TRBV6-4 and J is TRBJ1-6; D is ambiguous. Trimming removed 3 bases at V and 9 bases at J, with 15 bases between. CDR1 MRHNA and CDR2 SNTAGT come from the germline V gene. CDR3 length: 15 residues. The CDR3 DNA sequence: TGTGCCAGCAGTGAAAATAGGAGAGTCGGTTCACCCCTCCACTTT. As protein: CASSENRRVGSPLHF.

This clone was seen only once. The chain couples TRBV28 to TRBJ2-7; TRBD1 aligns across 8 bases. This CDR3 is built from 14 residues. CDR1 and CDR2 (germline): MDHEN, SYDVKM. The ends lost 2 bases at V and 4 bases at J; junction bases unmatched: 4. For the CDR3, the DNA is TGTGCCAGCAGTTTACCAGGGGGCCCTTACGAGCAGTACTTC. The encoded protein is CASSLPGGPYEQYF.

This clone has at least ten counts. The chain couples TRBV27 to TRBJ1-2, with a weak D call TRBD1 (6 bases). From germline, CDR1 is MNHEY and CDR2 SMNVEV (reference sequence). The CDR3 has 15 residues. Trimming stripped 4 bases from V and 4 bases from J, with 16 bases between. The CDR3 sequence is CASSSGTTLFYGYTF. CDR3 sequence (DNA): TGTGCCAGCAGTTCCGGGACAACCCTATTCTATGGCTACACCTTC.

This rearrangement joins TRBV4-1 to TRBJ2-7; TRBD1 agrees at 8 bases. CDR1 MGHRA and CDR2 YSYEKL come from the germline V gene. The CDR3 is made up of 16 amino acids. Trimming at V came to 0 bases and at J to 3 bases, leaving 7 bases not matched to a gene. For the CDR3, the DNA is TGCGCCAGCAGCCAAGAGGGCACAGGGGGATTCTACGAGCAGTACTTC. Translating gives CASSQEGTGGFYEQYF.

CDR3 amino acids: CASSLAGVDEQFF. The CDR3 DNA sequence: TGTGCCAGCTCCCTCGCAGGGGTGGATGAGCAGTTCTTC. V and J are TRBV19 and TRBJ2-1; D may be TRBD1 (6 bases). V was clipped by 9 bases and J by 8 bases, with 17 bases between them. This CDR3 is 13 amino acids long. Germline CDR1 and CDR2: LNHDA and SQIVND (reference sequence). Filled out from reference TRBV19 and TRBJ2-1, the complete variable domain reads DGGITQSPKYLFRKEGQNVTLSCEQNLNHDAMYWYRQDPGQGLRLIYYSQIVNDFQKGDIAEGYSVSREKKESFPLTVTSAQKNPTAFYLCASSLAGVDEQFFGPGTRLTVL.

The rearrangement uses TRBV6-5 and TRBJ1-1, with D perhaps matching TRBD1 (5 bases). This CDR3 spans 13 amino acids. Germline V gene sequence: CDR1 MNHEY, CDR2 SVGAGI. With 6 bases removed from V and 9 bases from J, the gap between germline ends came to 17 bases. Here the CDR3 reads CASSDVRGTQAFF. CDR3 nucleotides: TGTGCCAGCAGCGACGTTCGGGGGACTCAAGCTTTCTTT.

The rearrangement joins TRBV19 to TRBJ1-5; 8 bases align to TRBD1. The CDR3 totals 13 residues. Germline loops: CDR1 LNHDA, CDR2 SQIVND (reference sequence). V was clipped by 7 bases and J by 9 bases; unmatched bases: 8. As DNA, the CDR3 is TGTGCCAGTACCCCAGGGGGCTTTGGGCCCCAGCATTTT. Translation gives CASTPGGFGPQHF.

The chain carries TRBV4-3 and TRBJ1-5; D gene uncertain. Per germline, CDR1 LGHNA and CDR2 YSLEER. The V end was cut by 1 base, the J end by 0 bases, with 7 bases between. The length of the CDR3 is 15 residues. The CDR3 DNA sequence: TGCGCCAGCAGCCAAGGTTTATATAGCAATCAGCCCCAGCATTTT. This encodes CASSQGLYSNQPQHF.

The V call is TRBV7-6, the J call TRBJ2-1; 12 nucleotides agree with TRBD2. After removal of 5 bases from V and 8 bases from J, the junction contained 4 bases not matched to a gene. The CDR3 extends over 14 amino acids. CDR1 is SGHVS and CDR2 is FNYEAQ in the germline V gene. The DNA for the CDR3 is TGTGCCAGCAGCAAGACTAGCGGGGGCTATGAGCAGTTCTTC. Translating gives CASSKTSGGYEQFF.

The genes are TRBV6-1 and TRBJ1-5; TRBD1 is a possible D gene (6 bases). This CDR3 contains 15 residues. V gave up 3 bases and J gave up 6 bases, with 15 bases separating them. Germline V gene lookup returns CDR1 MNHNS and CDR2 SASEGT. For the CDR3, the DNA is TGTGCCAGCAGTGACCGGACAGCCCACCGTCAGCCCCAGCATTTT. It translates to CASSDRTAHRQPQHF.